Following are 5 T cell receptor beta chains from one sample sequenced in a study of blood T cell repertoires in COVID-19. Assay: immunoSEQ multiplex PCR; the TCRdb copy retains only in-frame clones and omits some. Among 260,000 or so clones listed, about 87% were seen once. Sequencing input: PBMCs or T cells enriched from blood (not recorded which). These receptors were taken from a middle-aged woman with acute COVID-19.

The sample holds one count of this clone. The rearrangement uses TRBV5-4 and TRBJ1-6, with a tentative D call TRBD1 (5 bases). Trimming took off 4 bases at V and 7 bases at J, with 18 bases between the two ends. Germline V lookup: CDR1 SGHNT, CDR2 YYREEE (reference sequence). The CDR3 spans 16 residues. The CDR3 sequence is CASSQGGGLLNSPLHF. DNA of the CDR3: TGTGCCAGCAGCCAGGGTGGGGGACTTTTGAATTCACCCCTCCACTTT.

With respect to this clone: The junction and the germline gene differ at one end; a read error may be behind it. V and J are TRBV7-7 and TRBJ1-1; D is unclear. CDR1 is SSHAT, CDR2 FNYEAQ, per germline (reference sequence). The CDR3 contains 17 residues. Here the CDR3 DNA reads TGTGCTAGCACCATCCGCGGCCCGGGTGCCGAAGCGGCTGAAGCTTTCTTT. Translation: CASTIRGPGAEAAEAFF.

CDR3 DNA: TGTGCCAGCAGCGTAGTCACCCTTGGAGCGCAGTATTTT. Protein sequence: CASSVVTLGAQYF. This chain links TRBV9 with TRBJ2-3; no clear D. The CDR3 length is 13 residues. Germline CDR1 is SGDLS and CDR2 is YYNGEE. Trimming shortened V by 0 bases and J by 10 bases, and 12 bases separated the two germline ends.

The chain is built from TRBV27 and TRBJ1-1; 9 bases map to TRBD1. This CDR3 is built from 14 residues. Germline CDR1 is MNHEY and CDR2 is SMNVEV (reference sequence). V dropped 4 bases and J dropped 3; count of bases not matched to a gene: 3. The DNA of the CDR3 is TGTGCCAGCAGTTCCGGGACAGGGCACACTGAAGCTTTCTTT. Its translation: CASSSGTGHTEAFF.

Points on this clone: At the DNA level, this CDR3 is encoded by other sequences in the same sample as well. J is TRBJ1-2 and V is TRBV7-9, with 7 nucleotides matching TRBD1. The germline CDR1 and CDR2 sequences are SEHNR and FQNEAQ (reference sequence). The CDR3 is 14 residues long. V lost 4 bases to trimming and J lost 2 bases; unmatched junction nucleotides: 4. The CDR3 spells CASSSRQGNYGYTF. The CDR3 DNA reads as TGTGCCAGCAGCTCTCGACAGGGCAACTATGGCTACACCTTC.